These 16 T cell receptor beta chains originate from one sample sequenced in a study of cytomegalovirus exposure and HLA in healthy donors. Vbeta (60) and Jbeta (13) primers were used in the PCR. The data were produced by immunoSEQ multiplex PCR, yet TCRdb's version contains in-frame clones alone and is incomplete. Of about 200,000 clones in the sample, about four fifths were seen once. Sequenced material: PBMCs. These receptors all stem from a man younger than 30 in good health and CMV-seronegative.

This clone was detected only once. At one of its ends the junction is not consistent with the germline gene, which may arise from a read error. The rearrangement joins TRBV15 to TRBJ2-7; 7 bases map to TRBD2. This CDR3 is 12 amino acids long. Per germline, CDR1 LNHNV and CDR2 YYDKDF (reference sequence). In nucleotides, the CDR3 is TGTGCCACCAGCAGACCCTCAGCGGGGCCCCTCTTC. Protein: CATSRPSAGPLF. The complete variable domain, with remaining parts taken from reference TRBV15 and TRBJ2-7, reads DAMVIQNPRYQVTQFGKPVTLSCSQTLNHNVMYWYQQKSSQAPKLLFHYYDKDFNNEADTPDNFQSRRPNTSFCFLDIRSPGLGDTAMYLCATSRPSAGPLFGPGTRLTVT.

Written as DNA, the CDR3 is TGTGCCTGGAACAGGGAGGGCGTCGAGGGAGCTTTCTTT. Protein: CAWNREGVEGAFF. The chain carries TRBV30 and TRBJ1-1; possibly TRBD1 for D (6 bases). CDR1 is GTSNPN, CDR2 SVGIG, per germline (reference sequence). V dropped 4 bases and J dropped 10 bases, with 19 bases sitting between them. This CDR3 region has 13 residues. The whole variable domain, remainder taken from reference TRBV30 and TRBJ1-1, is SQTIHQWPATLVQPVGSPLSLECTVEGTSNPNLYWYRQAAGRGLQLLFYSVGIGQISSEVPQNLSASRPQDRQFILSSKKLLLSDSGFYLCAWNREGVEGAFFGQGTRLTVV.

The chain carries TRBV7-2 and TRBJ2-5, with D unresolved. This CDR3 has 12 residues. Trimming pared 4 bases from V and 5 bases from J, leaving 8 bases between. CDR1 and CDR2 from the germline V gene are SGHTA and FQGNSA. In DNA, the CDR3 is TGTGCCAGCAGCTCCGAGGATGAGACCCAGTACTTC. It yields the protein CASSSEDETQYF.

This chain links TRBV12-5 with TRBJ2-7, with 11 bases matching TRBD2. With V trimmed by 7 bases and J by 0 bases, 11 bases remained unmatched. Germline V gene lookup returns CDR1 LGHNT and CDR2 FRNRAP. The CDR3 is 17 residues long. The CDR3 DNA reads TGTGCTAGTGAGCTAGGACTAGCGGGCGATCACTCCTACGAGCAGTACTTC. This translates into CASELGLAGDHSYEQYF.

This clone has only one observation. J is TRBJ2-7 and V is TRBV4-1, with TRBD2 as a possible D gene (5 bases). Germline CDR1 MGHRA, CDR2 YSYEKL. V lost 1 base, J lost 2 bases, and 12 bases lay in between. The CDR3 length is 15 residues. The CDR3 DNA is TGCGCCAGCAGCCAAGGTCGGGGTCCTGCCTACGAGCAGTACTTC. Residues: CASSQGRGPAYEQYF.

The chain links TRBV11-2 to TRBJ1-2; 7 nucleotides align to TRBD1. Germline lookup yields CDR1 SGHAT and CDR2 FQNNGV. CDR3 length: 15 amino acids. The V gene end was trimmed by 5 bases and the J gene end by 4 bases; junction bases not matched to a gene: 10. CDR3 DNA: TGTGCCAGCAGCCGCACAGGGGACCCTTCCTATGGCTACACCTTC. The encoded protein is CASSRTGDPSYGYTF. The full variable domain, with the rest looked up from reference TRBV11-2 and TRBJ1-2, is EAGVAQSPRYKIIEKRQSVAFWCNPISGHATLYWYQQILGQGPKLLIQFQNNGVVDDSQLPKDRFSAERLKGVDSTLKIQPAKLEDSAVYLCASSRTGDPSYGYTFGSGTRLTVV.

The chain uses TRBV28 and TRBJ1-2, with 12 bases matching TRBD1. The CDR3 length is 15 residues. V was clipped by 8 bases and J by 0 bases; unmatched bases: 4. Germline loops: CDR1 MDHEN, CDR2 SYDVKM. The CDR3 loop reads CASGTGGESNYGYTF. CDR3 DNA sequence: TGTGCCAGCGGGACAGGGGGCGAGTCTAACTATGGCTACACCTTC.

J is TRBJ1-4 and V is TRBV7-9; D is undetermined. V was trimmed by 2 bases and J by 4 bases, leaving 17 bases between them. Germline CDR1 and CDR2: SEHNR and FQNEAQ (reference sequence). This CDR3 contains 17 residues. This chain's CDR3 is CASSLNLRAAINEKLFF. The CDR3 DNA is TGTGCCAGCAGCTTAAATTTGAGGGCCGCAATTAATGAAAAACTGTTTTTT.

The chain employs TRBV15 and TRBJ2-3, with TRBD1 matching 9 bases. Germline CDR1 LNHNV, CDR2 YYDKDF (reference sequence). After removal of 1 base from V and 1 base from J, the junction contained 3 bases not matched to a gene. The CDR3 has 16 residues. Written as DNA, the CDR3 is TGTGCCACCAGCAGAGGCCGGGACAGGGGCACAGATACGCAGTATTTT. It translates to CATSRGRDRGTDTQYF.

On this clone itself: One end of the junction is discordant with germline, which a read error may explain. V is TRBV7-7 and J is TRBJ2-3; 7 bases match TRBD2. The CDR3 totals 16 residues. The germline V gene encodes CDR1 SSHAT and CDR2 FNYEAQ (reference sequence). CDR3 nucleotide sequence: TGTGCTAGCAGCTTGTTGGGGGAGGGCCTCTCAGATACGCAGTATTTT. Translating gives CASSLLGEGLSDTQYF.

This CDR3 is CASSSRLAGGTDTQYF. The CDR3 DNA reads TGTGCCAGTAGTTCGCGACTAGCGGGGGGCACAGATACGCAGTATTTT. The chain employs TRBV19 and TRBJ2-3; 12 bases are shared with TRBD2. The length of the CDR3 is 16 residues. Germline V gives CDR1 LNHDA, CDR2 SQIVND (reference sequence). The junction had 4 bases not matched to a gene; V was cut back by 5 bases and J by 1 base.

This clone was detected once. The J gene is TRBJ1-1, the V gene TRBV6-1; a possible D gene is TRBD1 (5 bases). Germline lookup yields CDR1 MNHNS and CDR2 SASEGT. V lost 0 bases and J 4 bases, leaving 9 bases between the germline ends. This CDR3 is 14 amino acids long. Here the CDR3 reads CASSEALGLTEAFF. The CDR3 DNA reads TGTGCCAGCAGTGAAGCGTTGGGACTCACTGAAGCTTTCTTT.

This chain links TRBV30 with TRBJ2-1, with 7 bases that match TRBD2. From germline, CDR1 is GTSNPN and CDR2 SVGIG (reference sequence). V gave up 7 bases and J gave up 4 bases; unmatched junction bases: 10. The CDR3 loop spans 14 amino acids. The CDR3 sequence: CAYTGGSFYNEQFF. Written as DNA, the CDR3 is TGTGCCTACACAGGCGGGAGTTTTTACAATGAGCAGTTCTTC.

The chain carries TRBV6-5 and TRBJ1-2; 8 nucleotides align to TRBD1. Trimming cost V 7 bases and J 6 bases; bases outside gene matches: 10. From germline, CDR1 is MNHEY and CDR2 SVGAGI. The CDR3 has 14 amino acids. This CDR3 is CASTPGQGRDGYTF. The CDR3 DNA is TGTGCCAGCACCCCCGGACAGGGAAGAGATGGCTACACCTTC.

The rearrangement uses TRBV4-3 and TRBJ2-3; maybe TRBD2 (6 bases). The germline CDR1 and CDR2 sequences are LGHNA and YSLEER. V shed 1 base and J shed 1 base, with 15 bases lying between them. The CDR3 is 17 residues long. The CDR3 protein is CASSQVLAAEGTDTQYF. CDR3 nucleotide sequence: TGCGCCAGCAGCCAAGTATTAGCGGCGGAAGGCACAGATACGCAGTATTTT.

The CDR3 loop is CASSTDGTGANIQYF. CDR3 nucleotide sequence: TGTGCCAGCAGCACCGACGGGACAGGGGCGAACATTCAGTACTTC. The chain links TRBV7-2 to TRBJ2-4; 10 nucleotides line up with TRBD1. This CDR3 has 15 amino acids. V lost 5 bases and J lost 7; bases outside the gene matches: 8. Germline CDR1 reads SGHTA; CDR2 reads FQGNSA.